This is a list of T cell receptor beta chains from one sample in a study of shared T cell receptors in the human thymus. The assay was immunoSEQ multiplex PCR, and TCRdb's table has in-frame clones only and misses some. There are 500,000 to 750,000 clones in the sample; 88% occur only once, and about 0.01% lies in the top ten. These data were likewise used in another study, on human thymus T cells.

The sequenced sample consisted of thymocytes. The receptor source for this set is a boy younger than two with a congenital heart defect. Both conserved end residues are part of each CDR3. D genes are given only for firm matches. Expanded clones get a size class; other rows say once, few or many, or leave the size out.

v_call: TRBV4-3
clone_size: -
j_call: TRBJ1-1
d_call: -
cdr3_aa: CASSQGGKMNTEAFF
cdr3_nt: TGCGCCAGCAGCCAAGGAGGGAAGATGAACACTGAAGCTTTCTTT

v_call: TRBV4-3
clone_size: -
j_call: TRBJ1-4
d_call: -
cdr3_aa: CASSPRQSYNEKLFF
cdr3_nt: TGCGCCAGCAGCCCCCGACAGTCTTATAATGAAAAACTGTTTTTT

v_call: TRBV28
clone_size: once
j_call: TRBJ2-7
d_call: TRBD2
cdr3_aa: CASSPLRLASYEQYF
cdr3_nt: TGTGCCAGCAGCCCCCTCAGACTAGCCTCCTACGAGCAGTACTTC

v_call: TRBV7-2
clone_size: -
j_call: TRBJ2-5
d_call: TRBD1
cdr3_aa: CASSPGTGRQETQYF
cdr3_nt: TGTGCCAGCAGCCCCGGGACAGGGAGACAAGAGACCCAGTACTTC

v_call: TRBV4-3
clone_size: -
j_call: TRBJ2-6
d_call: -
cdr3_aa: CASSQDKGAGANVLTF
cdr3_nt: TGCGCCAGCAGCCAAGATAAGGGGGCTGGGGCCAACGTCCTGACTTTC

v_call: TRBV4-2
clone_size: few
j_call: TRBJ2-7
d_call: -
cdr3_aa: CASSQDREVTPYEQYF
cdr3_nt: TGTGCCAGCAGCCAAGATCGTGAGGTGACCCCCTACGAGCAGTACTTC

v_call: TRBV5-5
clone_size: -
j_call: TRBJ1-2
d_call: TRBD1
cdr3_aa: CASSSLTGYPHYGYTF
cdr3_nt: TGTGCCAGCAGCTCCCTGACAGGGTATCCGCACTATGGCTACACCTTC

v_call: TRBV30
clone_size: -
j_call: TRBJ2-7
d_call: TRBD2
cdr3_aa: CAGEGTRNNEQYF
cdr3_nt: TGTGCTGGGGAAGGGACTAGGAATAACGAGCAGTACTTC

v_call: TRBV7-2
clone_size: once
j_call: TRBJ2-7
d_call: -
cdr3_aa: CASSPRDSSYEQYF
cdr3_nt: TGTGCCAGCAGCCCGCGCGACAGTTCCTACGAGCAGTACTTC

v_call: TRBV27
clone_size: -
j_call: TRBJ2-4
d_call: -
cdr3_aa: CASGGTPLAKNIQYF
cdr3_nt: TGTGCCAGCGGCGGGACTCCACTAGCCAAAAACATTCAGTACTTC

v_call: TRBV5-6
clone_size: -
j_call: TRBJ2-3
d_call: TRBD2
cdr3_aa: CASSCVAGGLPDTQYF
cdr3_nt: TGTGCCAGCAGTTGTGTAGCGGGAGGGCTTCCCGATACGCAGTATTTT

v_call: TRBV7-9
clone_size: -
j_call: TRBJ1-4
d_call: TRBD1
cdr3_aa: CASSLATGQGTPTAIHF
cdr3_nt: TGTGCCAGCAGCTTAGCTACCGGACAGGGGACGCCAACAGCTATTCATTTT

v_call: TRBV10-2
clone_size: -
j_call: TRBJ2-5
d_call: TRBD2
cdr3_aa: CASSAVAGERQTQYF
cdr3_nt: TGCGCCAGCAGTGCGGTAGCGGGAGAAAGACAGACCCAGTACTTC

v_call: TRBV5-4
clone_size: -
j_call: TRBJ2-7
d_call: TRBD1
cdr3_aa: CASSQTPDRGPSEQYF
cdr3_nt: TGTGCCAGCAGCCAGACCCCGGACAGGGGGCCTAGCGAGCAGTACTTC

v_call: TRBV2
clone_size: -
j_call: TRBJ1-5
d_call: TRBD1
cdr3_aa: CASSGDRGDQPQHF
cdr3_nt: TGTGCCAGCAGTGGGGACAGGGGGGATCAGCCCCAGCATTTT

v_call: TRBV2
clone_size: -
j_call: TRBJ2-7
d_call: TRBD1
cdr3_aa: CASNDRGSVYEQYF
cdr3_nt: TGTGCCAGCAACGACAGGGGGTCGGTCTACGAGCAGTACTTC

v_call: TRBV4-2
clone_size: once
j_call: TRBJ2-1
d_call: TRBD2
cdr3_aa: CASSQAGLAADEQFF
cdr3_nt: TGTGCCAGCAGCCAGGCAGGACTAGCGGCGGATGAGCAGTTCTTC

v_call: TRBV27
clone_size: -
j_call: TRBJ2-5
d_call: -
cdr3_aa: CASSLSQGREETQYF
cdr3_nt: TGTGCCAGCAGTTTATCCCAGGGGCGGGAAGAGACCCAGTACTTC

v_call: TRBV6-1
clone_size: -
j_call: TRBJ1-2
d_call: -
cdr3_aa: CASSEAGGANYGYTF
cdr3_nt: TGTGCCAGCAGTGAAGCCGGAGGAGCTAACTATGGCTACACCTTC